This TCR beta chain was profiled in a study of OX40 agonist ivuxolimab in advanced cancers. Broadly, across the study: Ivuxolimab, which targeted the costimulatory receptor OX40 (CD134), was an agonistic, fully human IgG2 monoclonal antibody. Patients were allowed to have had prior anti-PD-1, anti-PD-L1 or anti-CTLA-4 therapy, and 40% to 45% of the dose-escalation patients had been treated with checkpoint inhibitors. Partial responses occurred in three dose-escalation patients, of whom one had hepatocellular carcinoma and two had cutaneous melanoma. The purpose of peripheral TCRbeta sequencing was to test whether ivuxolimab changed TCR sequence diversity and led to clonal T-cell expansion. Intravenous ivuxolimab was administered to patients every 2 weeks at six dose levels: 0.01, 0.1, 0.3, 1.5, 3 and 10 mg/kg. Of the roughly 52 dose-escalation patients, hepatocellular carcinoma was present in around 19, melanoma in approximately 15, renal cell carcinoma in 9 and head and neck cancer in 9. The paper covers the monotherapy dose-escalation part of the phase I ivuxolimab trial, which included N of about 50 patients. The dose-escalation cohort was over 70% male with a mean age of about 60 years, ranging from roughly 23 to 90.

On this clone itself: This clone's antigen is unknown. No much larger clone is present one base from it, and per-base qualities are unavailable.

Broader findings and caveats from the paper: The antigen specificity of the clonally expanded peripheral T cells was not determined. After ivuxolimab, more expanded clones were found on average in CD8+ T cells than in CD4+ T cells. Low levels of normalized T-cell clonal expansion were also shown by some nonresponding patients. At doses of 0.1 to 3.0 mg/kg, clonal expansion of both CD4+ and CD8+ T cells in blood was seen between baseline and week 6. In the 0.1-3.0 mg/kg groups, partial responders were among the patients with the lowest normalized peripheral clonal expansion, particularly in CD8+ T cells.

The trial excluded patients who had a history of autoimmune disease or were on systemic immunosuppression. Peripheral blood for TCR sequencing was drawn from every dose cohort at baseline, at cycle 4 day 1 and at cycle 7 day 1. Samples were obtained from an open-label, multicenter, first-in-human phase I dose-escalation trial of ivuxolimab. Adults with locally advanced or metastatic melanoma, renal cell, hepatocellular, or head and neck squamous cell carcinoma were enrolled in the trial. Before TCR sequencing, CD4+ T cells and CD8+ T cells were sorted from peripheral blood as separate populations. Genomic DNA was isolated from the sorted cells so that the TCRbeta CDR3 region could be sequenced. The immunoSEQ Assay was used for sequencing of TCRbeta CDR3 regions. TCRdb retrieved this table from immuneACCESS and kept in-frame rearrangements only. Not all clones are present; in checked studies, unresolved V genes account for under half, and no reason is known for the remainder. For this sample the table gives 60,000 to 95,000 clones, of which approximately 83% were detected only once. The ten largest clones take up 0.6% to 0.8% of the sample.

Material: CD4+ or CD8+ T cells sorted from blood, obtained in a trial of the OX40 agonist ivuxolimab. The TCR originated in an adult with an advanced solid tumor such as melanoma, head and neck, liver or kidney cancer.

CDR3 sequence: CASSPTGGKGGTQYF. The base sequence is TGTGCCAGCAGCCCGACTGGGGGCAAAGGGGGTACGCAGTATTTT. Recombination connected TRBV7-3 to TRBJ2-3; TRBD1 is possibly the D segment (6 matching bases). Trimming takes 5 bases from V and 8 bases from J, and the germline ends sit 20 bases apart. CDR3 length: 15 amino acids, cysteine to phenylalanine. The only DNA kept is the CDR3, 45 bases in frame from the first base. CDR1 and CDR2 are read off the germline V gene as SGHTA and FQGTGA.